One and the same sample provided the 2 T cell receptor beta chains below, sequenced in a study of blood T cell repertoires in COVID-19 (dated by TCRdb to 2020 to 2021). The library was generated by the immunoSEQ multiplex PCR assay. As stored in TCRdb, this immuneACCESS dataset retains in-frame rearrangements with V and J assigned. A fraction of the clones does not appear; measured against another copy, unresolved V genes explain less than half of the discrepancy, and the remainder lacks a known reason. The sample records more than 15,000 clones, approximately 81% of which are singletons. The top ten clones comprise more than 25% of the sample. Sequenced input: peripheral blood. The source is a human donor with active COVID-19. The donor label of this sample is uncertain.

This chain joins TRBV3-1 (or the pseudogene TRBV3-2) and TRBJ1-1; D uncertain. The CDR3 covers 11 residues. V was cut by 5 bases and J by 11 bases, with 12 bases left in between. Per germline, CDR1 LGHDT and CDR2 YNNKEL (reference sequence). CDR3 bases: TGTGCCAGCAGCTATAGCGCGTTCGCTTTCTTT. It codes for CASSYSAFAFF.

The V gene is TRBV13, the J gene TRBJ2-3; D may be TRBD2 (5 bases). In germline, CDR1 is PRHDT, CDR2 FYEKMQ (reference sequence). The CDR3 has 14 amino acids. Between the trimmed V and J ends, which lost 2 bases and 4 bases, there was a span of 10 bases. DNA for the CDR3: TGTGCCAGCAGCTTACAAGGGAGCCCAGATACGCAGTATTTT. This translates into CASSLQGSPDTQYF.